Listed below are T cell receptor beta chains from one sample, sequenced in a study of T cell repertoires in cytomegalovirus infection. TCRdb reprocessed the reads via MiXCR and lists one record per CDR3 protein. The data hold approximately 400,000 distinct CDR3 sequences, with approximately 33% observed a single time. Sequencing used PBMCs. All receptors derive from a human donor in good health (CMV status not recorded). Some clones in this sample may be carry-over from other donors' samples. The CDR3 runs from the conserved cysteine through the conserved F or W. The order of the fields is V gene, clone size, CDR3 protein. A clone size is listed for some rows: how often the clone was seen (once, few, many), or a class if it is expanded.

TRBV2	-	CASGIFYGYTF
TRBV6-1	many	CASSERGRSGHSPLHF
TRBV2	-	CASGTGIGTEAFF
TRBV6-5	-	CAVTAQGASGNTIYF
TRBV5-4	-	CASSTGQGAPGETQYF
TRBV12-3/TRBV12-4	few	CASSQRTSGGRAYEQYF
TRBV5-4	few	CASRPSSSYEQYF
TRBV7-2	few	CASSYPRGNEQFF
TRBV28	many	CASSPRYVDTGELFF
TRBV12-3/TRBV12-4	-	CASSTLAGGPTSYNEQFF
TRBV2	few	CASTRDRSNYGYTF
TRBV6-1	many	CASSEGWNTEAFF
TRBV6-2/TRBV6-3	-	CASNPQGWRETQYF
TRBV6-6	many	CASSYIGQIYNEQFF
TRBV2	-	CASTPDRGSNQPQHF
TRBV30	-	CAWSVLGLSDTQYF
TRBV29-1	few	CSALVVRDNEQFF
TRBV7-2	many	CASSQGYQPQHF
TRBV6-1	-	CARSDAGYGRRETQYF
TRBV7-9	-	CASNLGAGTYEQYF
TRBV7-3	few	CASSVSSGGASGELFF
TRBV6-1	few	CASSEQVKQPQHF
TRBV6-6	few	CASMALQDSYEQYF
TRBV6-2/TRBV6-3	-	CASSTPAGGPKDTQYF
TRBV27	once	CASSTTGYGPNEKLFF
TRBV7-2	few	CASSMRTGDSYEQYF
TRBV6-1	-	CASSEEIAGAQETQYF
TRBV14	-	CASSQDHRRIRGPGTNYGYTF
TRBV6-6	few	CASSPLQGGTGELFF
TRBV10-3	few	CAIKRTGADNEQFF
TRBV9	-	CASSGGTSGDHNEQFF
TRBV10-3	-	CAIRGDGGEDTQYF
TRBV11-1	-	CSSSHPTLGNTEAFF
TRBV7-6	few	CASSLRQNYEQYF
TRBV5-1	-	CASSKNRGLGTEAFF
TRBV12-5	few	CASGSDGLAGEETQYF
TRBV7-9	few	CASSPELQGNTEAFF
TRBV7-9	many	CASSLQALSLNEQFF
TRBV7-2	many	CASSFAGSYEQYF
TRBV7-8	few	CASRQTRLAGGRGETQYF
TRBV6-1	-	CAQVCVNYGYTF
TRBV6-6	few	CASSVSGGPQETQYF
TRBV6-5	many	CASSHHLTDNYGYTF